This is a list of T cell receptor beta chains from one sample in a study of CD8 T cells in ankylosing spondylitis. TCRdb fed the 5' RACE reads into MiXCR, producing one record per CDR3 protein. The table includes around 130,000 distinct CDR3 sequences, about an eighth detected once. Sequenced sample: blood, either unsorted or a sorted T cell fraction (not recorded which). These TCRs come from a female donor with ankylosing spondylitis or in good health (not recorded which). Each CDR3 is given with its conserved first and last residue. Each record gives: V gene, CDR3 protein.

>TRBV10-3
CAISESAGGWVEQFF
>TRBV12-5
CASGLCRDF
>TRBV20-1
CSARDYTTYNEQFF
>TRBV20-1
CSARGLAGGYEQYF
>TRBV28
CASRRKSYEQYF
>TRBV5-1
CASSLPRLIYNEQFF
>TRBV10-3
CAISENRRTSTNEKLFF
>TRBV2
CASSDGRPNQPQHF
>TRBV6-4
CASRPGSSGANVLTF
>TRBV12-3/TRBV12-4
CASRLLGTGELFF
>TRBV28
CASRPSGQGSNQPQHF
>TRBV7-9
CASSLPGRATGGEAFF
>TRBV6-1
CAARREGTDTQYF
>TRBV5-1
CASSRLLDRDSYEQYF
>TRBV28
CASSFETGGPYNEQFF
>TRBV3-1
CASSKEGGITGELFF
>TRBV10-3
CAISESGLDTQYF
>TRBV6-1
CASSPSLHGWNTEAFF
>TRBV27
CASSQNGQGSPLHF
>TRBV12-3/TRBV12-4
CASRPSGGAHEQYF
>TRBV6-2/TRBV6-3
CASSDIFGQGNTGELFF
>TRBV20-1
CSAREGTSGRMW
>TRBV28
CASSFIPKVAAKNIQYF
>TRBV11-2
CASSLDHFYEQYF
>TRBV4-2
CASSQDARLAGEHDEQFF
>TRBV7-8
CASSLRDSSGSGELFF
>TRBV3-1
CASSPEFVRNTIYF
>TRBV29-1
CSADGSTDTQYF
>TRBV5-1
CASSLDRIGTEAFF
>TRBV12-5
CASGLGGAETQYF
>TRBV20-1
CSARRTSGSTDTQYF
>TRBV3-1
CASSQDPTEREKLFF
>TRBV11-2
CASSPGQVTNEKLFF
>TRBV27
CASSLTPTYEQYF
>TRBV5-1
CASSLRTRRTDTQYF
>TRBV10-3
CASGEAGGDTEAFF
>TRBV20-1
CSARPPGVPYNSPLHF
>TRBV19
CASGRAFSGNTIYF
>TRBV20-1
CSARDTSGRYNEQFF
>TRBV3-1
CASSQVPHEQYF
>TRBV12-3/TRBV12-4
CASSLRVASTYNEQFF
>TRBV5-7
CASSSQGYYSNQPQHF
>TRBV4-1
CASSQGTGGRSPLHF
>TRBV7-8
CASSLYSPGARANQPQHF
>TRBV2
CASVPDVGGSYGYTF
>TRBV20-1
CSAPTPTGGNGYTF
>TRBV7-2
CASSHRVGEQYF
>TRBV7-8
CASSSRSRAGTVGELFF
>TRBV20-1
CSAPTSGESTDTQYF
>TRBV7-8
CASSNLTGANTEAFF
>TRBV5-1
CASNPRGQETQYF
>TRBV27
CASSGDRVYGYTF
>TRBV5-1
CASRKQAGGLGSADTQYF
>TRBV7-8
CASRAGLAGGNTGELFF
>TRBV5-6
CASSWSSTPVQREVADTQYF
>TRBV19
CASHPGGPYNEQFF
>TRBV7-2
CASSQRDQPQHF